This T cell receptor (beta chain) was obtained from a study of T cells in Graves' hyperthyroidism and ophthalmopathy. Findings and caveats of the study: Peripheral blood also featured most of the thyroid clonotypes expanded above 0.001. In validation, the model predicted ophthalmopathy. These predictions came a median about 6.5 months before onset.

The CDR3 has 11 amino acids. The V gene lost 3 bases and the J gene lost 6 bases, with 6 bases spanning the gap. There were TCR beta CDR3 regions amplified from RNA transcripts. The HTBI primer set drove a first-round RT-PCR of the TCR CDR3. In TCRdb, the multiplex PCR reads were re-called with MiXCR into one record per CDR3 protein. The sample yields about 500,000 distinct CDR3 sequences, 15% to 20% seen once. The study excluded patients with uncontrolled infection, other autoimmune disease, pregnancy or lactation. PBMCs were collected from an approximately 9.4 ml volume of fresh peripheral blood. This clonotype was seen many times. The antigen remains unidentified.

The sequenced sample was blood. The clonotype originates from a woman younger than 35 with Graves' ophthalmopathy. The V gene is TRBV12-3 or TRBV12-4, the J gene TRBJ2-7; D may be TRBD1 (6 bases). The CDR3 sequence is CASSFRGEQYF. For the CDR3, the DNA is TGTGCCAGCAGTTTCAGGGGCGAGCAGTACTTC.